The 23 T cell receptor beta chains reported below all come from one sample, sequenced in a study of shared clonotypes between healthy human individuals. Profiled with immunoSEQ multiplex PCR; TCRdb holds only in-frame clones, not every one. The sample yields about 500,000 clones, around 77% seen once. The sequenced material came from PBMCs. The receptors shown here come from a woman aged 40 to 50 in good health. Some clones in this sample may be carry-over from other donors' samples.

This chain joins TRBV6-5 and TRBJ2-1; D gene uncertain. This CDR3 contains 12 residues. Germline V gene sequence: CDR1 MNHEY, CDR2 SVGAGI. V was cut by 5 bases and J by 7 bases, with 9 bases left in between. The CDR3 DNA is TGTGCCAGCAGTCACCCCGGGAATGAGCAGTTCTTC. Residues: CASSHPGNEQFF.

This clone was seen a few times. The chain uses TRBV4-2 and TRBJ2-7; the match to TRBD2 covers 11 bases. CDR3 length equals 16 residues. V gave up 0 bases and J gave up 3 bases; unmatched junction bases: 4. Germline lookup yields CDR1 LGHNA and CDR2 YNFKEQ. Here the CDR3 reads CASSQDTSGSLYEQYF. CDR3 nucleotide sequence: TGTGCCAGCAGCCAAGATACTAGCGGGAGCCTCTACGAGCAGTACTTC.

The chain employs TRBV7-3 and TRBJ1-5; TRBD1 might be the D (6 bases). V was shortened by 5 bases and J by 6 bases, with 20 bases between the two germline ends. The CDR3 covers 16 residues. Germline CDR1 SGHTA, CDR2 FQGTGA. CDR3 region: CASSPRPHREGQPQHF. The CDR3 nucleotides read TGTGCCAGCAGCCCTCGACCTCACAGGGAGGGTCAGCCCCAGCATTTT.

V gene TRBV30 combines with J gene TRBJ2-1, with 16 bases identical to TRBD2. Germline CDR1 GTSNPN, CDR2 SVGIG (reference sequence). V was clipped by 8 bases and J by 5 bases; unmatched bases: 12. The CDR3 is 17 residues long. Here the CDR3 DNA reads TGTGCCGGGACCAAGGGACTAGCGGGAGGGCCCCACAATGAGCAGTTCTTC. It is translated as CAGTKGLAGGPHNEQFF.

The chain links TRBV27 to TRBJ1-1, with 10 bases aligning to TRBD1. The V segment lost 5 bases and the J segment 3 bases; nucleotides outside the gene matches: 9. The CDR3 contains 16 residues. Germline CDR1 is MNHEY and CDR2 is SMNVEV (reference sequence). The CDR3 DNA follows: TGTGCCAGCAGTAACCTCCCCGGGACAGGGGACACTGAAGCTTTCTTT. Amino acids: CASSNLPGTGDTEAFF.

The chain combines TRBV28 with TRBJ1-5; 9 positions match TRBD1. CDR3 size: 15 residues. The junction had 0 bases not matched to a gene; V was cut back by 2 bases and J by 1 base. The germline V gene encodes CDR1 MDHEN and CDR2 SYDVKM. CDR3 region: CASSLGQGSNQPQHF. Here the CDR3 DNA reads TGTGCCAGCAGTTTAGGACAGGGGAGCAATCAGCCCCAGCATTTT.

This rearrangement joins TRBV19 to TRBJ2-5; TRBD2 agrees at 7 bases. The CDR3 length is 14 residues. V trimming: 0 bases; J trimming: 6 bases; junction bases outside the gene matches: 4. The germline gives CDR1 LNHDA, CDR2 SQIVND (reference sequence). The DNA of the CDR3 is TGTGCCAGTAGTATAGATCGGGGGGACCAGACCCAGTACTTC. Translating it yields CASSIDRGDQTQYF.

The chain combines TRBV10-3 with TRBJ1-3, with D maybe TRBD1 (5 bases). This CDR3 has 14 residues. Germline lookup yields CDR1 ENHRY and CDR2 SYGVKD. V was cut by 6 bases and J by 2 bases, with 11 bases left in between. DNA for the CDR3: TGTGCCATCAGCCCCGCAGGGACTGGAAACACCATATATTTT. Translated: CAISPAGTGNTIYF.

The chain links TRBV27 to TRBJ2-5; D gene ambiguous. Deletions cut 5 bases from V and 9 bases from J, with 16 bases between. This CDR3 is 13 amino acids long. CDR1 is MNHEY and CDR2 is SMNVEV in the germline V gene (reference sequence). CDR3 DNA: TGTGCCAGCAGTCTAAGGACGGGTAGTGCCCAGTACTTC. Residues: CASSLRTGSAQYF.

CDR3 region: CASGRPATGAYEQYF. In DNA form, the CDR3 reads TGTGCCAGCGGCCGTCCGGCGACAGGCGCCTACGAGCAGTACTTC. This chain connects TRBV27 to TRBJ2-7; D is perhaps TRBD1 (6 bases). This CDR3 spans 15 amino acids. The V and J ends lost 8 bases and 2 bases respectively, with 19 bases between them. Germline V gives CDR1 MNHEY, CDR2 SMNVEV (reference sequence).

The gene calls are TRBV28 and TRBJ2-1; 13 bases match TRBD2. V gave up 5 bases and J gave up 10 bases; unmatched junction bases: 5. The CDR3 is made up of 14 amino acids. Germline V gene data show CDR1 as MDHEN and CDR2 as SYDVKM. The CDR3 reads CASSPGLAGAEQFF. CDR3 in DNA: TGTGCCAGCAGTCCCGGACTAGCGGGAGCAGAGCAGTTCTTC.

This clone was detected a few times. The chain joins TRBV5-1 to TRBJ1-1, with 7 bases lining up with TRBD1. J gave up 1 base and V 4 bases, and 7 bases lay outside the gene matches. Germline V gives CDR1 SGHRS, CDR2 YFSETQ. The CDR3 is 15 amino acids. The CDR3 is CASSRSGTENTEAFF. The CDR3 nucleotides read TGCGCCAGCAGCAGATCCGGGACAGAGAACACTGAAGCTTTCTTT.

This chain uses TRBV18 with TRBJ2-1, with TRBD2 matching 7 bases. The junction had 5 bases not matched to a gene; V was cut back by 0 bases and J by 6 bases. Per the germline V gene, CDR1 is KGHSH and CDR2 is LQKENI. The length of the CDR3 is 15 residues. CDR3 loop: CASSPPSTSFNEQFF. As DNA, the CDR3 is TGTGCCAGCTCACCACCGTCGACTAGCTTCAATGAGCAGTTCTTC. The full variable domain, its missing parts supplied by reference TRBV18 and TRBJ2-1, is NAGVMQNPRHLVRRRGQEARLRCSPMKGHSHVYWYRQLPEEGLKFMVYLQKENIIDESGMPKERFSAEFPKEGPSILRIQQVVRGDSAAYFCASSPPSTSFNEQFFGPGTRLTVL.

Comment on this clone: Other DNA sequences of this sample code for an identical CDR3. The chain employs TRBV27 and TRBJ2-7, with TRBD2 matching 8 bases. Germline V CDR1 and CDR2: MNHEY, SMNVEV (reference sequence). The CDR3 is 15 residues long. With 5 bases clipped from V and 0 bases from J, the junction kept 6 bases outside the gene matches. Here the CDR3 reads CASSPGTSGSYEQYF. The CDR3 DNA follows: TGTGCCAGCAGTCCCGGCACTAGCGGCTCCTACGAGCAGTACTTC.

Only one count was recorded for this clone. The chain recombines TRBV9 with TRBJ1-4, with D maybe TRBD1 (6 bases). This CDR3 region has 14 residues. In germline, CDR1 is SGDLS, CDR2 YYNGEE. V was shortened by 3 bases and J by 5 bases, with 11 bases between the two germline ends. CDR3 protein: CASSERGQNEKLFF. Here the CDR3 DNA reads TGTGCCAGCAGCGAGAGAGGACAGAATGAAAAACTGTTTTTT. The full variable domain, its missing parts supplied by reference TRBV9 and TRBJ1-4, is DSGVTQTPKHLITATGQRVTLRCSPRSGDLSVYWYQQSLDQGLQFLIQYYNGEERAKGNILERFSAQQFPDLHSELNLSSLELGDSALYFCASSERGQNEKLFFGSGTQLSVL.

V gene TRBV7-2 combines with J gene TRBJ2-7; 7 bases match TRBD1. Germline V gene data show CDR1 as SGHTA and CDR2 as FQGNSA. With 4 bases clipped from V and 3 bases from J, the junction kept 12 bases outside the gene matches. The CDR3 totals 16 residues. DNA for the CDR3: TGTGCCAGCAGCTCTACAAGGGGGCTCCCCAACTACGAGCAGTACTTC. Encoded protein: CASSSTRGLPNYEQYF.

This clone turned up a few times. This same CDR3 is encoded by further DNA sequences in the sample. J is TRBJ2-7 and V is TRBV30; D unclear. CDR3 length: 13 residues. Germline V lookup: CDR1 GTSNPN, CDR2 SVGIG (reference sequence). Trimming removed 0 bases at V and 6 bases at J, with 12 bases between. The CDR3 DNA reads TGTGCCTGGAGTGTACGCCTAGTGGGCGAGCAGTACTTC. Its protein is CAWSVRLVGEQYF.

The chain couples TRBV11-2 to TRBJ2-1, with D possibly being TRBD2 (6 bases). The V gene lost 5 bases and the J gene lost 7 bases, with 12 bases spanning the gap. There are 13 residues in the CDR3. Germline CDR1 reads SGHAT; CDR2 reads FQNNGV. The CDR3: CASSGGLYNEQFF. CDR3 sequence (DNA): TGTGCCAGCAGCGGGGGACTGTATAATGAGCAGTTCTTC.

Only one count was recorded for this clone. The chain has TRBV11-1 and TRBJ1-1; 9 bases fit TRBD1. This CDR3 contains 15 residues. With 5 bases clipped from V and 3 bases from J, the junction kept 7 bases outside the gene matches. CDR1 and CDR2 from the germline V gene are SGHAT and FQDESV (reference sequence). This chain's CDR3 is CASSHGTGRDTEAFF. The CDR3 nucleotides are TGTGCCAGCAGCCACGGGACAGGGCGGGACACTGAAGCTTTCTTT. Supplemented by reference TRBV11-1 and TRBJ1-1, the full variable domain reads EAEVAQSPRYKITEKSQAVAFWCDPISGHATLYWYRQILGQGPELLVQFQDESVVDDSQLPKDRFSAERLKGVDSTLKIQPAELGDSAMYLCASSHGTGRDTEAFFGQGTRLTVV.

The gene calls are TRBV5-1 and TRBJ2-2, with TRBD2 matching over 8 bases. V dropped 4 bases and J dropped 0; count of bases not matched to a gene: 5. This CDR3 spans 16 amino acids. Germline V gives CDR1 SGHRS, CDR2 YFSETQ. The CDR3 DNA follows: TGCGCCAGCAGCCCACAGGGACTAGCGAACACCGGGGAGCTGTTTTTT. Translated, it gives CASSPQGLANTGELFF.

This chain uses TRBV15 with TRBJ2-7, with D possibly being TRBD1 (5 bases). The CDR3 is made up of 13 amino acids. Trimming took 1 base from V and 3 from J, leaving 7 bases between them. Germline CDR1 and CDR2: LNHNV and YYDKDF (reference sequence). For the CDR3, the DNA is TGTGCCACCAGCAGAGCTGACAGCTACGAGCAGTACTTC. It translates to CATSRADSYEQYF.

The rearrangement uses TRBV28 and TRBJ1-2, with 7 bases that match TRBD1. The CDR3 covers 14 residues. Germline loops: CDR1 MDHEN, CDR2 SYDVKM. With 1 base clipped from V and 6 bases from J, the junction kept 5 bases outside the gene matches. This CDR3 reads CASSLFKGGDGYTF. As DNA, the CDR3 is TGTGCCAGCAGTTTATTTAAAGGGGGCGATGGCTACACCTTC.

The CDR3 region has the DNA TGTGCCAGCAGCCGACTACTAGCGGTCACAGATACGCAGTATTTT. As protein: CASSRLLAVTDTQYF. The chain recombines TRBV7-2 with TRBJ2-3, with 8 nucleotides matching TRBD2. Germline-derived CDR1 and CDR2 are SGHTA and FQGNSA. The CDR3 consists of 15 residues. V lost 5 bases to trimming and J lost 2 bases; unmatched junction nucleotides: 6.